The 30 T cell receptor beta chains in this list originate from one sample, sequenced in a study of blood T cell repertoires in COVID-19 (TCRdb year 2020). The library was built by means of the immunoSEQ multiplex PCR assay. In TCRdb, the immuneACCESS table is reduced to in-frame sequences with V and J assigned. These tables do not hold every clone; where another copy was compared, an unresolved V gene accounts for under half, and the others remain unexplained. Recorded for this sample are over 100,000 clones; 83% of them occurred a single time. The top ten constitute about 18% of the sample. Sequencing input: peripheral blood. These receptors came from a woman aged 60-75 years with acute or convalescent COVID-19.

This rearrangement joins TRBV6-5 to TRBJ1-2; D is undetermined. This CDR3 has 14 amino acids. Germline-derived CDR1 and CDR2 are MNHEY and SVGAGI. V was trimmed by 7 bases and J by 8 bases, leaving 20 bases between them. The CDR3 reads CASKKPGGEGGYTF. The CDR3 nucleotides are TGTGCCAGCAAAAAACCAGGCGGGGAGGGCGGCTACACCTTC.

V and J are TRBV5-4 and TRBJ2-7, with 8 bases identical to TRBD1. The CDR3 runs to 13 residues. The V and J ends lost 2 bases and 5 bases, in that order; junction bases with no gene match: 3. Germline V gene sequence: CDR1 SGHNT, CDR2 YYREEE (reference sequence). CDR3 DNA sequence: TGTGCCAGCAGCTTTCAGGGGGCCCACGAGCAGTACTTC. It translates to CASSFQGAHEQYF.

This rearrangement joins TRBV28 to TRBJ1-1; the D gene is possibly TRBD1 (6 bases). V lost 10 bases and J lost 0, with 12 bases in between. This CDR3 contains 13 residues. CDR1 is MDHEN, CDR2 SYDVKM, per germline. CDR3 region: CAIEDSLNTEAFF. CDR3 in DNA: TGTGCCATCGAGGACAGCCTGAACACTGAAGCTTTCTTT.

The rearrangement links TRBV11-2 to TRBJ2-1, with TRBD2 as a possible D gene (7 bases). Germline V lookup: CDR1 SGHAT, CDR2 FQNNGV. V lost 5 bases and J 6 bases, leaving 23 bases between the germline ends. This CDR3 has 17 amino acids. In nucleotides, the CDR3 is TGTGCCAGCAGCCCGACCCCTCTCCGCGGGGGCACCAATGAGCAGTTCTTC. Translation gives CASSPTPLRGGTNEQFF.

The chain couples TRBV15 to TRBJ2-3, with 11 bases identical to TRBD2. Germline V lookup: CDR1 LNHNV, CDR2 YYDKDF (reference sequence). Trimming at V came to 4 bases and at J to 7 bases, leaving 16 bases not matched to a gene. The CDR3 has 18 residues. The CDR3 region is CATSTTSGKSTFFNTQYF. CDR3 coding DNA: TGTGCCACCAGCACGACTAGCGGGAAGTCCACGTTTTTTAATACGCAGTATTTT.

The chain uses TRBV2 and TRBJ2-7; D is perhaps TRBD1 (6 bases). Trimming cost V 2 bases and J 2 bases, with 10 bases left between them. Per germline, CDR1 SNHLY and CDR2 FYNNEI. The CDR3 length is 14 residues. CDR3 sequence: CASSERTGPYEQYF. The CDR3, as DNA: TGTGCCAGCAGTGAAAGAACAGGGCCCTACGAGCAGTACTTC. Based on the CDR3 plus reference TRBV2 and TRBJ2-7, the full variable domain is EPEVTQTPSHQVTQMGQEVILRCVPISNHLYFYWYRQILGQKVEFLVSFYNNEISEKSEIFDDQFSVERPDGSNFTLKIRSTKLEDSAMYFCASSERTGPYEQYFGPGTRLTVT.

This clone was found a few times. This CDR3 is CASSGGRETSYEQYF. Written as DNA, the CDR3 is TGCGCCAGCAGCGGGGGGCGGGAGACTTCCTACGAGCAGTACTTC. The chain carries TRBV5-1 and TRBJ2-7; the D gene is possibly TRBD2 (7 bases). Trimming removed 4 bases at V and 1 base at J, with 15 bases between. Germline values: CDR1 SGHRS, CDR2 YFSETQ. The CDR3 has 15 residues.

DNA for the CDR3: TGTGCCACCAGCAGAGGGACTAGCGGGAGATTCGAGCAGTACTTC. It encodes CATSRGTSGRFEQYF. The chain links TRBV15 to TRBJ2-7, with TRBD2 identical over 13 bases. This CDR3 has 15 residues. Germline CDR1 and CDR2: LNHNV and YYDKDF (reference sequence). V dropped 1 base and J dropped 6; count of bases not matched to a gene: 3. The complete variable domain, with remaining parts taken from reference TRBV15 and TRBJ2-7, reads DAMVIQNPRYQVTQFGKPVTLSCSQTLNHNVMYWYQQKSSQAPKLLFHYYDKDFNNEADTPDNFQSRRPNTSFCFLDIRSPGLGDTAMYLCATSRGTSGRFEQYFGPGTRLTVT.

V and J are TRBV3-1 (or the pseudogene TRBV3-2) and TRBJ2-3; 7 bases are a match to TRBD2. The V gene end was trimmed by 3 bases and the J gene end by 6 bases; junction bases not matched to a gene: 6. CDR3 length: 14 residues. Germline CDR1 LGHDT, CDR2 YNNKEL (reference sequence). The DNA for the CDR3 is TGTGCCAGCAGCCACGGACTAGTGCGGGATACGCAGTATTTT. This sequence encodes CASSHGLVRDTQYF.

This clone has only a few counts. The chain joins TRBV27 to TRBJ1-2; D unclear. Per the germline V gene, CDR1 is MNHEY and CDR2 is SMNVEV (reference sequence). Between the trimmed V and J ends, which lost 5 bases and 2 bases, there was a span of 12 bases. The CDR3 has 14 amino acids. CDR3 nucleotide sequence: TGTGCCAGCAGTGATCTTCCGCTAAACTATGGCTACACCTTC. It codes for CASSDLPLNYGYTF.

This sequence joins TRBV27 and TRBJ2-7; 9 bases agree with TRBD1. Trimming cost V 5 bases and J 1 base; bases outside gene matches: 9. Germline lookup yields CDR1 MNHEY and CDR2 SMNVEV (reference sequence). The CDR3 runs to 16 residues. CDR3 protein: CASSPRQGERSYEQYF. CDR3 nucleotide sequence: TGTGCCAGCAGTCCACGACAGGGGGAACGGTCCTACGAGCAGTACTTC.

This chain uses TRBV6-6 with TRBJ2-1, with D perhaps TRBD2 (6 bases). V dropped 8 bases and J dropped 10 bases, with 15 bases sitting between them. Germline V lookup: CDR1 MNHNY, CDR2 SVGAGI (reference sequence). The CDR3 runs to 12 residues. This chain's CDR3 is CASSWRAEEQFF. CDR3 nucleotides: TGTGCCAGCTCTTGGAGGGCGGAAGAGCAGTTCTTC.

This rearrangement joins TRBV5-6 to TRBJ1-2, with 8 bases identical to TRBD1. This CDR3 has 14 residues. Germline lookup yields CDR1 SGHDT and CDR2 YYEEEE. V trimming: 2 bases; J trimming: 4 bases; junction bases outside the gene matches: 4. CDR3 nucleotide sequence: TGTGCCAGCAGCTTTGACAGGGGCGGCTATGGCTACACCTTC. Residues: CASSFDRGGYGYTF.

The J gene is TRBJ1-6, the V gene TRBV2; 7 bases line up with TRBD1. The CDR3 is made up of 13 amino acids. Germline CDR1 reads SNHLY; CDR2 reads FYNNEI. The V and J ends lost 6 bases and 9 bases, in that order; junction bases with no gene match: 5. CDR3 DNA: TGTGCCAGCAGACAGGGGACTGGTTCACCCCTCCACTTT. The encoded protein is CASRQGTGSPLHF.

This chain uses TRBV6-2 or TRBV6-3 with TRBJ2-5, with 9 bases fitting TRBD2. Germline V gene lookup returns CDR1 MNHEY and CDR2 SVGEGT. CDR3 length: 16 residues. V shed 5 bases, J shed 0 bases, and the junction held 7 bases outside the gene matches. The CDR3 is CASSHLLAGNQETQYF. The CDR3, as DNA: TGTGCCAGCAGTCACCTCCTAGCGGGAAACCAAGAGACCCAGTACTTC.

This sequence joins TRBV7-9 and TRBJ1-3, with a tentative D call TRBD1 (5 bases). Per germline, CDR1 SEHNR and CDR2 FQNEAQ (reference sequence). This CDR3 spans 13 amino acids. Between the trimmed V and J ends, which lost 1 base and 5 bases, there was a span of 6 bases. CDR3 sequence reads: CASSLEGRNTIYF. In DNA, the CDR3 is TGTGCCAGCAGCTTAGAGGGGAGAAACACCATATATTTT.

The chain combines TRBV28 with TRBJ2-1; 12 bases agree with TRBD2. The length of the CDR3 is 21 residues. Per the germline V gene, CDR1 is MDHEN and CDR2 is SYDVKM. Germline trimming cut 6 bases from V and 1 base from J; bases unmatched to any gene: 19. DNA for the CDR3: TGTGCCAGCAGCCCCCGGACTAGCGGGACGCTCCGGATTAGTTCCTACAATGAGCAGTTCTTC. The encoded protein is CASSPRTSGTLRISSYNEQFF.

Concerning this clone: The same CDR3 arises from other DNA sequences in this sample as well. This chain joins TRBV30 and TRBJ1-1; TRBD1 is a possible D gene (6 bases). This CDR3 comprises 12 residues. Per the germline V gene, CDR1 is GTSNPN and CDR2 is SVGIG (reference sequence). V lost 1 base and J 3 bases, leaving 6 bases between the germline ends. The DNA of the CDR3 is TGTGCCTGGAGTGCAGGGGACACTGAAGCTTTCTTT. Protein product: CAWSAGDTEAFF.

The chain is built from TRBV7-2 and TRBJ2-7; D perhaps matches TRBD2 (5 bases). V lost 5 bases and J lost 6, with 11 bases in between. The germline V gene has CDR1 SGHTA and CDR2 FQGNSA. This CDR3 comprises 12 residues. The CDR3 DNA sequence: TGTGCCAGCAGCCGCTCCCGGGGCGAGCAGTACTTC. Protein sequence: CASSRSRGEQYF. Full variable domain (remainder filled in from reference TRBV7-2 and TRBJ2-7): GAGVSQSPSNKVTEKGKDVELRCDPISGHTALYWYRQSLGQGLEFLIYFQGNSAPDKSGLPSDRFSAERTGGSVSTLTIQRTQQEDSAVYLCASSRSRGEQYFGPGTRLTVT.

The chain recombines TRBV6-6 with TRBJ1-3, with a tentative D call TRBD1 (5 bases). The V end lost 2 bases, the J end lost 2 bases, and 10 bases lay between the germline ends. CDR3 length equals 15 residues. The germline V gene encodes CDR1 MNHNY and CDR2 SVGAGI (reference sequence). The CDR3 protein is CASSYEQVAGNTIYF. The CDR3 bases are TGTGCCAGCAGTTACGAACAGGTTGCTGGAAACACCATATATTTT.

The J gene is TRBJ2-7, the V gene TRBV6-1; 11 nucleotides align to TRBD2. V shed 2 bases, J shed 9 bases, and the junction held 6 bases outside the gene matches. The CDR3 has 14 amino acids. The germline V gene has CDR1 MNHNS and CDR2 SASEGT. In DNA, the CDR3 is TGTGCCAGCAGTGAATCGGCTAGCGGGGGGAGGCAGTACTTC. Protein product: CASSESASGGRQYF.

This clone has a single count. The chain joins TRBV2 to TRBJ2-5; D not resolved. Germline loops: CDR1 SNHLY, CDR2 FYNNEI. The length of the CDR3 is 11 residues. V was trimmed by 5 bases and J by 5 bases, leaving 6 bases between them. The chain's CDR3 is CASSSRETQYF. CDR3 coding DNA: TGTGCCAGCAGTAGCCGGGAGACCCAGTACTTC.

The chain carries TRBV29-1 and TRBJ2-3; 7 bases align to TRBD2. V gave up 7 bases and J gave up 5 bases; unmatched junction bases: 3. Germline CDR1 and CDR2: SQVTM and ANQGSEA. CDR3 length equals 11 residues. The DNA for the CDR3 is TGCAGCGGCGGGGAGGGAGATACGCAGTATTTT. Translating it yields CSGGEGDTQYF.

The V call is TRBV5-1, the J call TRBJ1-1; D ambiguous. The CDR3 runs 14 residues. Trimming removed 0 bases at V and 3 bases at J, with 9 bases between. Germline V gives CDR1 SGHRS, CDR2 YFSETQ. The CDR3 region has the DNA TGCGCCAGCAGCTTGGGGGAGAGGTACACTGAAGCTTTCTTT. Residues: CASSLGERYTEAFF. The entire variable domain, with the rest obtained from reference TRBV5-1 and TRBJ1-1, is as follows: KAGVTQTPRYLIKTRGQQVTLSCSPISGHRSVSWYQQTPGQGLQFLFEYFSETQRNKGNFPGRFSGRQFSNSRSEMNVSTLELGDSALYLCASSLGERYTEAFFGQGTRLTVV.

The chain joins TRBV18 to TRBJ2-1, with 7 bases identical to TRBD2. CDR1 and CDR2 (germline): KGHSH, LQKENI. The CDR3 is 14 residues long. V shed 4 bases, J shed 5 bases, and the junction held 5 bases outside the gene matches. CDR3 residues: CASSLTSVNNEQFF. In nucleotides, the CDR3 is TGTGCCAGCTCACTTACTAGCGTAAACAATGAGCAGTTCTTC.

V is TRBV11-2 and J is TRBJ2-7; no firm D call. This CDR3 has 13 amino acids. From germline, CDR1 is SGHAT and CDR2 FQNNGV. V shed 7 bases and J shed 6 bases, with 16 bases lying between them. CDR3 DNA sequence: TGTGCCAGCACCTATCCCCGTACTGCCGAGCAGTACTTC. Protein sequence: CASTYPRTAEQYF.

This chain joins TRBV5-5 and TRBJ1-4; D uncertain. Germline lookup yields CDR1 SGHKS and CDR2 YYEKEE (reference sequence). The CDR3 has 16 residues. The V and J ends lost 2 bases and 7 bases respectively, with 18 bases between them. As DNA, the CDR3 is TGTGCCAGCAGCTTCCGGGGAGGGCTTTCAGGTGAAAAACTGTTTTTT. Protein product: CASSFRGGLSGEKLFF.

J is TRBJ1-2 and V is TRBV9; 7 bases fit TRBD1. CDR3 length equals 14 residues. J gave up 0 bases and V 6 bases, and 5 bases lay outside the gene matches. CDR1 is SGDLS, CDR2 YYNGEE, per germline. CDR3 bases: TGTGCCAGCACCCTAACAGGGGCTAACTATGGCTACACCTTC. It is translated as CASTLTGANYGYTF. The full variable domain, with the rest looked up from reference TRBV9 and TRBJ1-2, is DSGVTQTPKHLITATGQRVTLRCSPRSGDLSVYWYQQSLDQGLQFLIQYYNGEERAKGNILERFSAQQFPDLHSELNLSSLELGDSALYFCASTLTGANYGYTFGSGTRLTVV.

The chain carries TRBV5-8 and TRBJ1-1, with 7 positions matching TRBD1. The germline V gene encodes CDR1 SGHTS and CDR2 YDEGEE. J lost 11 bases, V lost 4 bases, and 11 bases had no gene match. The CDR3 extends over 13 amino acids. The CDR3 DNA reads TGTGCCAGCAGCCTCAGGGGGGTCCCAGGGGCTTTCTTT. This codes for CASSLRGVPGAFF.

This CDR3 is CASSDRTPYEQYF. In DNA form, the CDR3 reads TGTGCCAGCAGCGACAGGACCCCCTACGAGCAGTACTTC. V is TRBV28 and J is TRBJ2-7; perhaps TRBD1 as D (6 bases). Per the germline V gene, CDR1 is MDHEN and CDR2 is SYDVKM. V was pared by 6 bases and J by 2 bases, with 11 bases between. This CDR3 is built from 13 residues.